This TCR beta chain is drawn from a study of regulatory T cells in long-lasting Graves disease. Across the whole study: Under 3 months of antithyroid drugs had been taken by newly diagnosed Graves' patients.

Indicated time point: newly diagnosed GD, antithyroid drugs for less than 3 months. PBMCs provided the RNA from which the TCR library was made. Investigators prepared the TCR beta libraries by applying iRepertoire HTBI primers and Arm-PCR of CDR3 regions. TCRdb analysed the multiplex PCR reads with MiXCR anew, one entry per CDR3 protein. The data show roughly 380,000 distinct CDR3 sequences, roughly 15% seen once. Germline-derived CDR1 and CDR2 are SQVTM and ANQGSEA. Losses at the gene ends were 7 bases for V and 1 base for J; bases not matched to a gene: 4. The CDR3 loop spans 13 amino acids. This chain joins TRBV29-1 and TRBJ1-3, with TRBD1 matching over 7 bases. The sequence was obtained from a female donor with Graves disease. The source was peripheral blood mononuclear cells (PBMCs), collected at new diagnosis, from a patient treated with antithyroid drugs. The CDR3 loop is CSASTGSGNTIYF. The CDR3 nucleotides read TGCAGCGCATCGACAGGGTCTGGAAACACCATATATTTT.